This paragraph covers one T cell receptor (beta chain) sequence. No antigen is known for it. Base quality data are lacking; no much larger clone is found one base away. The CDR3 starts with the cysteine, ends with the phenylalanine, and has 13 residues. Here the CDR3 DNA is all that survives: 39 bases in frame from base 1. Deletion took 2 bases off V and 8 bases off J, with a span of 12 bases between the germline ends. This entry is derived from a study of T cell responses to AZD1222 COVID-19 vaccine (dated by TCRdb to the early 2020s). About the study as a whole: AZD1222 recipients given second doses at about 4 weeks or at about 12 weeks were pooled, since spike-specific TCR depth and breadth were not found to differ between the two schedules. TCR sequencing covered more than 230 trial participants: 200 to 220 given two doses of AZD1222 and 26 given two doses of MenACWY control vaccine. Enrollment into the trials was organized by age into subgroups of 18-55, 56-69 and 70-plus years, and those subgroups contained roughly 150, 30 and 60 TCR-sequenced participants, respectively.

This specimen's time point label, interpreted: baseline before first vaccination. Samples from vaccinated people were obtained from the UK trials COV001 and COV002, which included a single-blind randomized controlled phase 2/3 trial of AZD1222 (ChAdOx1 nCoV-19) in healthy adults. For TCRbeta chain sequencing, PBMC samples were collected from trial participants at day 0 and at day 28 after the second dose. The CDR3 regions of human TCRbeta chains were analyzed by immunosequencing. Concerning the study's data processing: TCRs in the repertoires were matched against a reference library of SARS-CoV-2-specific TCRs that had been generated with the MIRA antigen-specificity platform. Breadth was defined as the fraction of unique TCRs that were SARS-CoV-2-associated, and depth was defined as the fraction of total T cells that were SARS-CoV-2-associated. Using the MIRA data, each spike-specific TCR was assigned both to the spike region to which the TCR was reactive and to a CD4 or CD8 class. Log10-transformed breadth and depth values were compared by one-way ANOVA with Sidak's multiple comparisons tests. This immuneACCESS table, as held by TCRdb, lists in-frame sequences with V and J called but not all clones. Of the missing ones, under half trace to an unresolved V gene in checked studies; the others have no known cause. V and J calls and clone size come straight from that table; D and trimming were deduced from the DNA. The sample includes 120,000 or so clones, with 65% to 90% observed a single time. The top ten constitute more than 6.5% of the sample.

What the study reported, not specific to this receptor: Nearly half of unique spike-specific TCRs reportedly recognized epitopes outside regions mutated in the B.1.351 and B.1.1.7 variants. In the small 56-69-year group, the increase in depth fell short of significance, most likely because of low power. Because no day 14 peak-response samples were available, repertoires were characterized only after the peak T cell response. Conclusions about previously exposed vaccinees are limited because only six or seven AZD1222 recipients were SARS-CoV-2 seropositive at baseline. The whole spike protein was spanned by vaccine-associated CD4 TCRs, and dominant responses were seen in regions 160-218 and 743-854. Most participants were white British and females outnumbered males, and the authors suggested that clonal diversity may have been underestimated. A significant rise in spike-specific TCR breadth and depth was observed after two AZD1222 doses relative to day 0 and relative to MenACWY recipients.

Sequences were derived from peripheral blood, sampled on day 0 of AZD1222 vaccination. This TCR was sampled from an adult in good health. The chain joins TRBV12-3 or TRBV12-4 to TRBJ1-2; TRBD1 is possibly the D segment (5 matching bases). The CDR3 corresponds to CASSLPQGQGYTF. The DNA sequence reads TGTGCCAGCAGTTTACCGCAGGGTCAAGGCTACACCTTC.